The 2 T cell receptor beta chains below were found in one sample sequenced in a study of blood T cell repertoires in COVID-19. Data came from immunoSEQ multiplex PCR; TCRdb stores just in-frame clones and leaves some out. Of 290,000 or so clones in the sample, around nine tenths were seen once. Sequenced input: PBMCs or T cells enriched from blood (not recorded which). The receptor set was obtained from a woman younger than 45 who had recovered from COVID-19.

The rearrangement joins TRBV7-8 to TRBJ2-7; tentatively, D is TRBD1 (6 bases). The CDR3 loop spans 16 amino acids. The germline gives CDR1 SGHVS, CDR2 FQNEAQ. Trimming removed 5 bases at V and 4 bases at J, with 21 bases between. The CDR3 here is CASSKGPGTLPYEQYF. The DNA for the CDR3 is TGTGCCAGCAGCAAAGGCCCCGGGACATTGCCTTACGAGCAGTACTTC.

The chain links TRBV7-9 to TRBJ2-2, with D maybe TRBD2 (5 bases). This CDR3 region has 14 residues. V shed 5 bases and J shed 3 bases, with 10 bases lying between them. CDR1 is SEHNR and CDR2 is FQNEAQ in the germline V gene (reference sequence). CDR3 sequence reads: CASSPAADTGELFF. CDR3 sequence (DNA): TGTGCCAGCAGCCCCGCAGCGGACACCGGGGAGCTGTTTTTT.